This TCR beta chain came from a study of T-cell memory formation after mild COVID-19. Study context: Largely, TCR clusters stayed within a single donor.

General study points: CD4+ contracting clones lay mainly in CM and EM, CD8+ ones in EMRA. Clones that contracted from day 15 to 85 had balanced CD4/CD8; later expanders were CD4+ biased.

Notes on this clonotype: Its matching antigen is unknown.

The V gene's germline CDR1 is SGHRS and CDR2 YFSETQ. The CDR3 is 15 residues long. The germline V and J ends were trimmed by 0 bases and 6 bases, with 16 bases remaining between them. Constant-segment primers were used for 5'RACE, and the resulting TCR alpha and TCR beta cDNA libraries carried sample barcodes and UMIs. TCRdb reprocessed the 5' RACE reads with MiXCR, giving one entry per CDR3 protein. The sample yields approximately 100,000 distinct CDR3 sequences, around 10% seen once. J is TRBJ2-7 and V is TRBV5-1; D possibly corresponds to TRBD1 (5 bases). This sequence originates from a man between 18 and 29 years old who had mild COVID-19 (a few samples of this study predate the infection). Cell type and time point are not known. The sequenced sample was PBMCs or a T cell subset sorted from them (not recorded which). The CDR3 DNA follows: TGCGCCAGCAGCTTGGCCCAGGTCACAGGCGGCGAGCAGTACTTC. Residues: CASSLAQVTGGEQYF.